This note documents a single TCR beta chain sequence. Its antigen is unidentified. This specimen belongs to a study of CD8+CD57+ T cells in acquired aplastic anemia. Study-level information: DNA from sorted CD4+ and CD8+ cells averaged around 3.2 ug. Healthy-donor CD4+ cells averaged about 9.9 million reads. Whole-study findings and limits: Researchers report that twenty-nine CD8+ CDR3 sequences appeared in both patients and controls. Patient and control CD8+ Simpson's diversity was not significantly different.

The CDR3 runs 13 residues. Trimming took off 0 bases at V and 2 bases at J, with 5 bases between the two ends. Germline CDR1 ENHRY, CDR2 SYGVKD. Profiling of TCR beta VDJ combinations and CDR3 sequences used genomic DNA as template. Each CDR3 protein gets one entry after TCRdb re-called the reads with MiXCR. The table includes approximately 200,000 distinct CDR3 sequences, around 60% detected once. This TCR was sampled from a human donor in good health. The chain couples TRBV10-3 to TRBJ2-7, with D hard to call. The sample was sorted CD4+, CD8+, or CD8+CD57+ T cells (not recorded which) from PBMCs. The DNA for the CDR3 is TGTGCCATCAGTGAGTCGGTAGCCTACGAGCAGTACTTC. This translates into CAISESVAYEQYF.